This TCR beta chain is from a study of T cells in Graves' hyperthyroidism and ophthalmopathy (dated by TCRdb to about 2019). Notes on the research overall: Peripheral blood was collected at initial diagnosis, before any treatment. Thyroid tissue and blood T-cell repertoires from several Graves' hyperthyroidism patients were also compared in the study. Whether ophthalmopathy could be predicted prospectively was tested in an independent validation cohort made up of 18 to 20 hyperthyroidism patients plus 17 patients who later progressed to ophthalmopathy. The 100 or so discovery patients were randomly divided into training and test sets at a 7:3 ratio. Following sampling, methimazole starting at 30 mg daily was given to hyperthyroidism patients, and high-dose intravenous methylprednisolone was given to ophthalmopathy patients. The paper describes TCR Vbeta CDR3 sequencing of 130 to 150 peripheral blood samples, made up of 43 ophthalmopathy patients, 70 to 75 hyperthyroidism patients and roughly 17 progressor patients. To identify TCR V-J signatures that set the groups apart, the researchers used a discovery cohort of more than 95 patients, made up of approximately 43 with Graves' ophthalmopathy and around 58 with stable Graves' hyperthyroidism. Overall study outcomes, separate from this receptor: In cross-validation, a model built on a 13 V-J signature told ophthalmopathy apart from stable hyperthyroidism with over 85% sensitivity and approximately 81% specificity, and in testing the same model reached 80%/75%. Blood samples also contained most of the expanded thyroid clonotypes (frequency above 0.001), which suggests that blood repertoires may reflect thyroid immune responses. During validation, the model predicted progression to ophthalmopathy a median of around 6 months ahead of onset, with almost 71% sensitivity and around 72% specificity. Sample size was not statistically predetermined, and investigators were not blinded to group allocation.

The TCR beta CDR3 regions were amplified from the RNA transcripts. For the first round of RT-PCR on the TCR CDR3, the HTBI primer set was used together with the Qiagen OneStep RT-PCR kit. The libraries were constructed in a second round of multiplex PCR and then size-selected and purified. Paired-end sequencing of the libraries was performed with 100 bp reads on an Illumina HiSeq2000. In the paper's pipeline: SOAPnuke was used to process the raw data, throwing out any read that contained adapters or uncalled bases, had a mean Phred below 15, or lacked an exact constant-primer or identifier match. COPE v1.2.5 was used to merge high-quality paired reads, and clonotypes were defined as unique nucleotide sequences. Clonotypes were aligned to IMGT TRBV, TRBD and TRBJ reference segments using MiTCR v1.1. The analysis included only V-J combinations with a frequency above 0.0001, which together covered approximately 99% of the repertoires. The TCS score was defined as the ratio of F50 (clonal expansion) to E x V (chaos), calculated using BLOSUM62-based TCRdist between CDR3 peptides within each V-J. Welch's t-statistics and random forest reduced several hundred V-J features to 10 to 15, which were used in a naive Bayes classifier (R e1071). TCRdb reanalyzed the raw reads on its own, using fastp at Q25 for trimming and MiXCR for clone calling, and kept in-frame beta chains. Each entry is one CDR3 protein sequence, shown with its most common DNA and genes. What appears here as the V and J calls and clone size reflects TCRdb's work, not the paper's. Counted in this sample were 75,000 to 100,000 distinct CDR3 sequences; about half of them appeared once. Roughly 29% of the sample is taken by the ten largest.

On this clonotype: This receptor's antigen is unknown. No base quality information exists; no much larger clone differs at one position.

The CDR3 numbers 15 residues from cysteine through phenylalanine. CDR3 DNA is the only sequence kept; it has 45 bases, read in frame from the first base. From a lookup of the germline V gene, CDR1 and CDR2 are SGHVS and FQNEAQ. At the junction V is shortened by 6 bases and J by 4 bases, with 16 bases in between. Stable Graves' hyperthyroidism was defined as no progression to ophthalmopathy during 18 months of follow-up. Hyperthyroidism patients were newly diagnosed, had a disease duration of under 2 months, and were aged 18 to 65 years. Patients with uncontrolled infections, other autoimmune diseases, pregnancy or lactation were excluded. Diagnoses were based on clinical symptoms, serum thyroxine and TRAb, thyroid ultrasound and orbital computed tomography. Ficoll-Paque density gradient centrifugation was used to isolate PBMCs from 10 ml of fresh peripheral blood. Total RNA was extracted with Trizol reagent, and quality was checked on an Agilent 2100 Bioanalyzer.

This chain is built from TRBV7-8 and TRBJ1-5; the D gene is possibly TRBD1, with 5 bases matching. This sequence originates from a woman in her forties with Graves' hyperthyroidism. The sample comprised blood. The CDR3: CASSILGTANQPQHF. The DNA sequence follows: TGTGCCAGCAGTATCCTCGGGACGGCTAATCAGCCCCAGCATTTT.